These 20 T cell receptor beta chains were sequenced from one sample in a study of T-cell memory formation after mild COVID-19. TCRdb re-analysed the 5' RACE reads in MiXCR, keeping a single row per CDR3 protein. The table includes under 300,000 distinct CDR3 sequences, less than 20% detected once. The sequencing sample was made of PBMCs or a T cell subset sorted from them (not recorded which). The receptors shown here come from a man in his late teens or twenties who had mild COVID-19 (a few samples of this study predate the infection). Cell type and time point are not known.

The chain has TRBV9 and TRBJ1-2; D is undetermined. The CDR3 loop spans 13 amino acids. CDR1 and CDR2 (germline): SGDLS, YYNGEE. Trimming took off 3 bases at V and 6 bases at J, with 12 bases between the two ends. The CDR3 here is CASSAGTGNGYTF. Written as DNA, the CDR3 is TGTGCCAGCAGCGCCGGCACGGGGAATGGCTACACCTTC.

In its sample, this clonotype was seen many times. V usage is TRBV5-4 and J usage is TRBJ2-3; the D call may be TRBD1 or TRBD2 (5 bases each). The V gene lost 6 bases and the J gene lost 2 bases, with 10 bases spanning the gap. CDR1 and CDR2 (germline): SGHNT, YYREEE (reference sequence). There are 13 residues in the CDR3. CDR3 sequence reads: CASTPGPTDTQYF. CDR3 coding DNA: TGTGCCAGCACCCCGGGGCCCACAGATACGCAGTATTTT.

V gene TRBV28 combines with J gene TRBJ1-2; no reliable D call. Germline CDR1 reads MDHEN; CDR2 reads SYDVKM. The length of the CDR3 is 14 residues. Trimming removed 2 bases at V and 4 bases at J, with 11 bases between. The chain's CDR3 is CASSLGSVTYGYTF. The CDR3 bases are TGTGCCAGCAGTTTAGGATCGGTGACCTATGGCTACACCTTC.

The chain carries TRBV7-9 and TRBJ2-1, with D hard to call. Trimming stripped 1 base from V and 0 bases from J, with 13 bases between. CDR3 length: 17 residues. Germline CDR1 reads SEHNR; CDR2 reads FQNEAQ (reference sequence). CDR3 amino acids: CASSLGESSSSYNEQFF. The DNA of the CDR3 is TGTGCCAGCAGCTTAGGAGAGTCCTCGAGCTCCTACAATGAGCAGTTCTTC. Together with reference TRBV7-9 and TRBJ2-1, the CDR3 gives the full variable domain: DTGVSQNPRHKITKRGQNVTFRCDPISEHNRLYWYRQTLGQGPEFLTYFQNEAQLEKSRLLSDRFSAERPKGSFSTLEIQRTEQGDSAMYLCASSLGESSSSYNEQFFGPGTRLTVL.

This clonotype was counted between two and nine times. The chain has TRBV7-3 and TRBJ2-2, with D possibly being TRBD1 (5 bases). Germline V gene data show CDR1 as SGHTA and CDR2 as FQGTGA. The CDR3 spans 15 residues. Trimming removed 2 bases at V and 4 bases at J, with 11 bases between. The CDR3 DNA reads TGTGCCAGCAGCTTAGATCCAGGGCCCACCGGGGAGCTGTTTTTT. Residues: CASSLDPGPTGELFF.

V gene TRBV4-3 combines with J gene TRBJ2-2; TRBD2 agrees at 9 bases. CDR1 and CDR2 from the germline V gene are LGHNA and YSLEER. After removal of 4 bases from V and 6 bases from J, the junction contained 12 bases not matched to a gene. This CDR3 spans 17 amino acids. The CDR3 DNA is TGCGCCAGCAGCCCCCGCATAGGGGGCGGGGGGGCCGGGGAGCTGTTTTTT. Residues: CASSPRIGGGGAGELFF.

This clonotype was seen a few times. This sequence joins TRBV10-3 and TRBJ1-5, with 9 nucleotides matching TRBD1. The CDR3 totals 14 residues. The germline V gene encodes CDR1 ENHRY and CDR2 SYGVKD. V shed 1 base, J shed 6 bases, and the junction held 1 base outside the gene matches. CDR3 coding DNA: TGTGCCATCAGTGAGTGGGGACAGGGTCAGCCCCAGCATTTT. It is translated as CAISEWGQGQPQHF.

This chain links TRBV12-5 with TRBJ2-2; D not certain. V was pared by 0 bases and J by 14 bases, with 10 bases between. This CDR3 contains 12 residues. CDR1 and CDR2 from the germline V gene are LGHNT and FRNRAP. The CDR3 sequence: CASGLVRERLFF. The CDR3 nucleotides read TGTGCTAGTGGTTTGGTACGAGAACGACTGTTTTTT.

The chain is built from TRBV5-1 and TRBJ2-3; 8 bases agree with TRBD1. The length of the CDR3 is 14 residues. Germline CDR1 reads SGHRS; CDR2 reads YFSETQ. Trimming cost V 1 base and J 4 bases; bases outside gene matches: 2. For the CDR3, the DNA is TGCGCCAGCAGCTTGACGACAGGGGCAGATACGCAGTATTTT. Translated: CASSLTTGADTQYF.

The table lists this clonotype with a few counts. The rearrangement uses TRBV6-2 or TRBV6-3 and TRBJ2-2; 8 positions agree with TRBD1. Trimming cost V 6 bases and J 4 bases; bases outside gene matches: 4. The CDR3 extends over 14 amino acids. Germline V gives CDR1 MNHEY, CDR2 SVGEGT. As DNA, the CDR3 is TGTGCCAGCAGGCGGACAGGGCGCACCGGGGAGCTGTTTTTT. The encoded protein is CASRRTGRTGELFF.

This clonotype was observed a handful of times. The CDR3 DNA reads as TGTGCCAGCAGTACCCTCAGGGGGTCACCCCTCCACTTT. Protein sequence: CASSTLRGSPLHF. The genes are TRBV6-5 and TRBJ1-6; the match to TRBD1 covers 7 bases. This CDR3 has 13 residues. The ends lost 5 bases at V and 10 bases at J; junction bases unmatched: 5. Germline assignment: CDR1 MNHEY and CDR2 SVGAGI.

This clonotype was seen a handful of times. The V and J genes are TRBV9 and TRBJ1-3; D unclear. Germline V gene sequence: CDR1 SGDLS, CDR2 YYNGEE. V was clipped by 0 bases and J by 3 bases, with 4 bases between them. CDR3 size: 13 residues. CDR3 in amino acids: CASSVAVGNTIYF. CDR3 sequence (DNA): TGTGCCAGCAGCGTAGCTGTTGGAAACACCATATATTTT.

This chain connects TRBV7-3 to TRBJ2-3; 14 bases match TRBD2. This CDR3 region has 15 residues. V gave up 5 bases and J gave up 5 bases; unmatched junction bases: 3. CDR1 and CDR2 (germline): SGHTA, FQGTGA. The CDR3, as DNA: TGTGCCAGCAGCCCAGGACTAGCGGGGGGAGATACGCAGTATTTT. Encoded protein: CASSPGLAGGDTQYF. Full variable domain (outside the CDR3, taken from reference TRBV7-3 and TRBJ2-3): GAGVSQTPSNKVTEKGKYVELRCDPISGHTALYWYRQSLGQGPEFLIYFQGTGAADDSGLPNDRFFAVRPEGSVSTLKIQRTERGDSAVYLCASSPGLAGGDTQYFGPGTRLTVL.

This clonotype was picked up a small number of times. The V gene is TRBV7-8, the J gene TRBJ1-1; D gene uncertain. The germline V gene encodes CDR1 SGHVS and CDR2 FQNEAQ. The V gene lost 6 bases and the J gene lost 5 bases, with 13 bases spanning the gap. The CDR3 has 13 residues. CDR3 sequence (DNA): TGTGCCAGCAGGGTCACTAGCGGGACTGAAGCTTTCTTT. Its translation: CASRVTSGTEAFF.

The table lists this clonotype with a few counts. Mismatch with germline at one junction end may stem from a read error. V usage is TRBV3-1 and J usage is TRBJ1-1; TRBD1 agrees at 7 bases. The germline gives CDR1 LGHDT, CDR2 YNNKEL (reference sequence). This CDR3 is built from 13 residues. CDR3 sequence reads: CASSPTGNPEAFF. CDR3 bases: TGTGCCAGCAGCCCGACAGGGAACCCTGAAGCTTTCTTT.

This clonotype was observed a few times. The chain employs TRBV7-2 and TRBJ1-2; D is unresolved. This CDR3 has 15 residues. The germline V gene encodes CDR1 SGHTA and CDR2 FQGNSA. Trimming took 1 base from V and 0 from J, leaving 9 bases between them. As DNA, the CDR3 is TGTGCCAGCAGCTTAGACCGCGGGACTAACTATGGCTACACCTTC. As protein: CASSLDRGTNYGYTF.

A few counts support this clonotype. The V call is TRBV4-3, the J call TRBJ2-1; tentative D call: TRBD2 (5 bases). Looked up from germline, CDR1 is LGHNA and CDR2 is YSLEER. Trimming cost V 0 bases and J 1 base, with 7 bases left between them. The CDR3 runs to 15 residues. The CDR3 sequence: CASSQDDYSYNEQFF. CDR3 sequence (DNA): TGCGCCAGCAGCCAAGATGACTATTCCTACAATGAGCAGTTCTTC.

The rearrangement uses TRBV20-1 and TRBJ2-1; 10 bases map to TRBD2. Germline V lookup: CDR1 DFQATT, CDR2 SNEGSKA (reference sequence). The CDR3 covers 15 residues. V trimming: 6 bases; J trimming: 2 bases; junction bases outside the gene matches: 7. CDR3 DNA sequence: TGCAGTGCGCTAGGACTAGCGGATCCCTACAATGAGCAGTTCTTC. It is translated as CSALGLADPYNEQFF.

CDR3 sequence: CSARQGGSPTEAFF. In DNA form, the CDR3 reads TGCAGTGCTAGACAGGGCGGAAGCCCCACTGAAGCTTTCTTT. The chain joins TRBV20-1 to TRBJ1-1; D might be TRBD1 (5 bases). CDR1 and CDR2 from the germline V gene are DFQATT and SNEGSKA (reference sequence). V shed 2 bases and J shed 4 bases, with 14 bases lying between them. The CDR3 is made up of 14 amino acids.

This chain connects TRBV12-3 or TRBV12-4 to TRBJ1-4; a weak D match, TRBD1 (5 bases). V was clipped by 2 bases and J by 7 bases, with 11 bases between them. The CDR3 consists of 14 residues. CDR3 residues: CASSLNPRGEKLFF. DNA of the CDR3: TGTGCCAGCAGTTTAAACCCGAGGGGTGAAAAACTGTTTTTT.